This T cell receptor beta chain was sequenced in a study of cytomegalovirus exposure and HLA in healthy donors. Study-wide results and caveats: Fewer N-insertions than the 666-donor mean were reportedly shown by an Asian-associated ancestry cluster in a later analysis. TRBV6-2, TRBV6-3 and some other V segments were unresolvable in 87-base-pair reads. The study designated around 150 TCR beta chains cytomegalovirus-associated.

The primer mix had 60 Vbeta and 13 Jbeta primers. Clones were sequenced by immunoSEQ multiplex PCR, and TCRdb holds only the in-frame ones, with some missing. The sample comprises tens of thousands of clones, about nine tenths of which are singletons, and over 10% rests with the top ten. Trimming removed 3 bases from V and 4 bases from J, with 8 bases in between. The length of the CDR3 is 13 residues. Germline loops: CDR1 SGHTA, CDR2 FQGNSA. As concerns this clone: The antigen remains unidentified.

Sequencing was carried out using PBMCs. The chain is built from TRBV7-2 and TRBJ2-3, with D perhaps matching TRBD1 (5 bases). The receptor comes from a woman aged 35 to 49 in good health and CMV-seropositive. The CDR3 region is CASSFRAADTQYF. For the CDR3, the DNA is TGTGCCAGCAGCTTCAGGGCGGCAGATACGCAGTATTTT.